Following are 19 T cell receptor beta chains from one sample sequenced in a study of cytomegalovirus exposure and HLA in healthy donors. The study ran its PCR with 60 Vbeta and 13 Jbeta primers. Clones were sequenced by immunoSEQ multiplex PCR, and TCRdb holds only the in-frame ones, with some missing. The sample has 60,000 to 70,000 clones, roughly 80% seen once. The sequenced sample was PBMCs. The source is a male donor in good health and CMV-seropositive.

The chain uses TRBV7-6 and TRBJ1-2; D may be TRBD1 (6 bases). CDR1 SGHVS and CDR2 FNYEAQ come from the germline V gene. V lost 0 bases and J lost 3, with 17 bases in between. CDR3 length: 17 amino acids. DNA of the CDR3: TGTGCCAGCAGCTTAGCCTCGGTTGCGGGGGCCGACTATGGCTACACCTTC. It codes for CASSLASVAGADYGYTF.

The chain is built from TRBV30 and TRBJ2-2; no firm D call. The V gene lost 6 bases and the J gene lost 5 bases, with 7 bases spanning the gap. In germline, CDR1 is GTSNPN, CDR2 SVGIG (reference sequence). There are 11 residues in the CDR3. The CDR3 bases are TGTGCCTGCCCAACTACCGGGGAGCTGTTTTTT. It encodes CACPTTGELFF.

This clone was seen only a few times. The chain joins TRBV2 to TRBJ2-1; D gene uncertain. The CDR3 extends over 11 amino acids. Germline assignment: CDR1 SNHLY and CDR2 FYNNEI. V was shortened by 8 bases and J by 10 bases, with 12 bases between the two germline ends. This CDR3 reads CASPAVEEQFF. CDR3 nucleotide sequence: TGTGCCAGCCCTGCGGTAGAAGAGCAGTTCTTC. The whole variable domain, remainder taken from reference TRBV2 and TRBJ2-1, is EPEVTQTPSHQVTQMGQEVILRCVPISNHLYFYWYRQILGQKVEFLVSFYNNEISEKSEIFDDQFSVERPDGSNFTLKIRSTKLEDSAMYFCASPAVEEQFFGPGTRLTVL.

This chain links TRBV29-1 with TRBJ1-1; weak D call: TRBD1 (6 bases). Looked up from germline, CDR1 is SQVTM and CDR2 is ANQGSEA. Trimming took 5 bases from V and 2 from J, leaving 12 bases between them. This CDR3 has 13 residues. The CDR3 here is CSVPDRINTEAFF. Here the CDR3 DNA reads TGCAGCGTTCCCGACAGGATAAACACTGAAGCTTTCTTT. The full variable domain, with the rest looked up from reference TRBV29-1 and TRBJ1-1, is SAVISQKPSRDICQRGTSLTIQCQVDSQVTMMFWYRQQPGQSLTLIATANQGSEATYESGFVIDKFPISRPNLTFSTLTVSNMSPEDSSIYLCSVPDRINTEAFFGQGTRLTVV.

This chain connects TRBV7-2 to TRBJ2-7; 8 positions match TRBD2. This CDR3 region has 16 residues. Germline values: CDR1 SGHTA, CDR2 FQGNSA. The trim removed 4 bases at V and 5 bases at J, leaving 13 bases unmatched. The CDR3 is CASSWQPGLVFHEQYF. For the CDR3, the DNA is TGTGCCAGCAGCTGGCAACCGGGACTAGTGTTCCACGAGCAGTACTTC.

The chain's CDR3 is CASSPPGGDSGANVLTF. DNA for the CDR3: TGTGCCAGCTCACCACCGGGAGGAGACTCTGGGGCCAACGTCCTGACTTTC. The chain uses TRBV18 and TRBJ2-6; weak D call: TRBD2 (6 bases). Germline CDR1 reads KGHSH; CDR2 reads LQKENI. The V end lost 0 bases, the J end lost 0 bases, and 9 bases lay between the germline ends. The CDR3 has 17 residues.

The genes are TRBV5-7 and TRBJ1-5; D not resolved. TRBV5-7 carries the ORF label, with uncertain function. There are 16 residues in the CDR3. The germline V and J ends were trimmed by 1 base and 1 base, with 12 bases remaining between them. The CDR3 loop reads CASSLTRPSSNQPQHF. The DNA of the CDR3 is TGTGCCAGCAGCTTGACGAGGCCCTCGAGCAATCAGCCCCAGCATTTT.

The chain recombines TRBV7-2 with TRBJ1-1, with D possibly TRBD1 on 5 matching bases. Deletions cut 1 base from V and 1 base from J, with 13 bases between. The CDR3 is 16 residues long. Germline V CDR1 and CDR2: SGHTA, FQGNSA. The CDR3 DNA follows: TGTGCCAGCAGCTTAGAAAGCGCAGGGCGGAACACTGAAGCTTTCTTT. Translation: CASSLESAGRNTEAFF.

This clone was counted only a few times. V usage is TRBV6-5 and J usage is TRBJ2-7, with D perhaps matching TRBD1 (6 bases). The CDR3 runs 14 residues. CDR1 is MNHEY and CDR2 is SVGAGI in the germline V gene. Between the trimmed V and J ends, which lost 5 bases and 5 bases, there was a span of 16 bases. In DNA, the CDR3 is TGTGCCAGCAGTACCCTACAGGGTGGGGACGAGCAGTACTTC. Translated, it gives CASSTLQGGDEQYF.

The CDR3, as DNA: TGTGCCAGCAGTTTACAGGGCAACTATGGCTACACCTTC. Protein product: CASSLQGNYGYTF. The V call is TRBV27, the J call TRBJ1-2; a possible D gene is TRBD1 (5 bases). With 2 bases removed from V and 2 bases from J, the gap between germline ends came to 6 bases. The CDR3 runs 13 residues. The V gene's germline CDR1 is MNHEY and CDR2 SMNVEV (reference sequence).

The chain combines TRBV29-1 with TRBJ2-7; 8 bases are a match to TRBD2. Per the germline V gene, CDR1 is SQVTM and CDR2 is ANQGSEA. The J segment lost 2 bases and the V segment lost 2 bases, leaving 5 bases of the junction unmatched. CDR3 length: 14 amino acids. CDR3 DNA sequence: TGCAGCGTTGAATGGCGGGGGGAACCCTACGAGCAGTACTTC. Amino acids: CSVEWRGEPYEQYF.

This rearrangement joins TRBV4-1 to TRBJ2-3; unclear D gene. The CDR3 totals 15 residues. V gave up 3 bases and J gave up 0 bases, with 10 bases separating them. CDR1 MGHRA and CDR2 YSYEKL come from the germline V gene. CDR3 residues: CASSHGFTSTDTQYF. The CDR3 DNA sequence: TGCGCCAGCAGCCACGGGTTCACTAGCACAGATACGCAGTATTTT.

This chain uses TRBV2 with TRBJ2-2, with D unclear. CDR3 size: 11 residues. CDR1 SNHLY and CDR2 FYNNEI come from the germline V gene. V was pared by 10 bases and J by 5 bases, with 8 bases between. CDR3 amino acids: CATIQTGELFF. The CDR3, as DNA: TGTGCCACCATCCAGACCGGGGAGCTGTTTTTT.

The chain uses TRBV4-1 and TRBJ2-7; D gene unclear. Germline assignment: CDR1 MGHRA and CDR2 YSYEKL. V lost 4 bases and J 0 bases, leaving 10 bases between the germline ends. The CDR3 is 14 amino acids. CDR3 in DNA: TGCGCCAGCAGCCTTCAGACTGGCTCCTACGAGCAGTACTTC. Translated: CASSLQTGSYEQYF.

This chain uses TRBV6-5 with TRBJ1-2; D is ambiguous. The V gene lost 7 bases and the J gene lost 4 bases, with 16 bases spanning the gap. The CDR3 totals 14 residues. From germline, CDR1 is MNHEY and CDR2 SVGAGI. CDR3 sequence: CASKRYLGSYGYTF. The CDR3 DNA follows: TGTGCCAGCAAGCGTTACCTCGGGTCCTATGGCTACACCTTC.

The rearrangement joins TRBV7-9 to TRBJ1-2; 12 positions match TRBD1. Germline CDR1 and CDR2: SEHNR and FQNEAQ (reference sequence). This CDR3 has 17 residues. Trimming cost V 3 bases and J 6 bases; bases outside gene matches: 11. CDR3 in amino acids: CASSLRDRGLVGNGYTF. CDR3 nucleotide sequence: TGTGCCAGCAGCTTGAGGGACAGGGGGCTTGTTGGTAATGGCTACACCTTC.

The chain joins TRBV18 to TRBJ1-6; 7 bases are shared with TRBD1. V shed 6 bases and J 0 bases; nucleotides not matched to a gene: 11. Germline values: CDR1 KGHSH, CDR2 LQKENI. This CDR3 has 18 amino acids. CDR3 amino acids: CASSQGGSGGSYNSPLHF. In DNA, the CDR3 is TGTGCCAGCTCCCAAGGAGGGTCAGGGGGCTCCTATAATTCACCCCTCCACTTT.

V gene TRBV2 combines with J gene TRBJ1-2, with 9 bases fitting TRBD1. The V and J ends lost 5 bases and 6 bases, in that order; junction bases with no gene match: 4. The V gene's germline CDR1 is SNHLY and CDR2 FYNNEI. This CDR3 comprises 13 residues. The CDR3 here is CASSRGQGNGYTF. DNA for the CDR3: TGTGCCAGCAGTAGGGGACAGGGTAATGGCTACACCTTC.

The table lists this clone with a few counts. The gene calls are TRBV5-1 and TRBJ2-5, with TRBD2 matching 10 bases. Germline trimming cut 2 bases from V and 1 base from J; bases unmatched to any gene: 2. Germline assignment: CDR1 SGHRS and CDR2 YFSETQ. The CDR3 runs to 15 residues. This CDR3 reads CASSFPSGGQETQYF. CDR3 DNA: TGCGCCAGCAGCTTTCCTAGCGGGGGCCAAGAGACCCAGTACTTC.